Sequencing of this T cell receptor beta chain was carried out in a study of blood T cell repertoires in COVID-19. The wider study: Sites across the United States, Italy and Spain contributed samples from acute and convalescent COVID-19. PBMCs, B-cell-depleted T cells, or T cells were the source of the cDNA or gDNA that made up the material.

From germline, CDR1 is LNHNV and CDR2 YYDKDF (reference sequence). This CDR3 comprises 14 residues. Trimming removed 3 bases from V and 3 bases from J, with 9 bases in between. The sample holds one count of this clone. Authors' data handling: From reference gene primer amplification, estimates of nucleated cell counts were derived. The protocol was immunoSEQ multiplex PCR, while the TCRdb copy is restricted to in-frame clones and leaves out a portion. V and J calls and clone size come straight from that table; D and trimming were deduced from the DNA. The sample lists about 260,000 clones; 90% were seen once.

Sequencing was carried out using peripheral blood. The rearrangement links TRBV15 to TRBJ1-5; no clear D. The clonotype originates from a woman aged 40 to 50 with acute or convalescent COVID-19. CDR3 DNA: TGTGCCACCAGCAGGGGCGCAGTCAATCAGCCCCAGCATTTT. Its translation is CATSRGAVNQPQHF.